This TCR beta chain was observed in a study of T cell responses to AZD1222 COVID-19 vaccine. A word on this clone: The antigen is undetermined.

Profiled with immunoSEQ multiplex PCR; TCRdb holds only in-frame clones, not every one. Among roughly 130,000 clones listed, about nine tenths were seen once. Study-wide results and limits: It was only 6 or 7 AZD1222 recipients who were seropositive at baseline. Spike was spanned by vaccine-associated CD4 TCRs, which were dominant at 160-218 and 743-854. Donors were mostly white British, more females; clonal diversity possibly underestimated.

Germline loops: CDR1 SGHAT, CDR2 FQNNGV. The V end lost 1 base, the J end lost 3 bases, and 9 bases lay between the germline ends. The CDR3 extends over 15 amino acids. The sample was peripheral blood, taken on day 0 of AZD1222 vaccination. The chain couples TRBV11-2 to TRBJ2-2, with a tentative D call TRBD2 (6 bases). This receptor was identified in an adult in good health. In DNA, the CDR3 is TGTGCCAGCAGCTTAGCCGGGACTTACACCGGGGAGCTGTTTTTT. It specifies CASSLAGTYTGELFF. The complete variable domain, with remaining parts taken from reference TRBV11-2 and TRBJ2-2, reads EAGVAQSPRYKIIEKRQSVAFWCNPISGHATLYWYQQILGQGPKLLIQFQNNGVVDDSQLPKDRFSAERLKGVDSTLKIQPAKLEDSAVYLCASSLAGTYTGELFFGEGSRLTVL.